These 10 T cell receptor beta chains share one sample of origin, sequenced in a study of radiotherapy plus CTLA-4 blockade in lung cancer. Clones were read by immunoSEQ multiplex PCR, and TCRdb kept only the in-frame ones, dropping some. The sample yields some 77,000 clones, around 85% seen once. The sample in question was peripheral blood, obtained from a patient treated with radiotherapy plus ipilimumab. The receptors stem from a human donor with non-small cell lung cancer who had a partial response to radiotherapy plus ipilimumab.

The chain's CDR3 is CSVAGLAASTDTQYF. The CDR3 coding sequence is TGCAGCGTCGCGGGACTAGCGGCGAGCACAGATACGCAGTATTTT. The chain recombines TRBV29-1 with TRBJ2-3; 11 bases fit TRBD2. Germline CDR1 reads SQVTM; CDR2 reads ANQGSEA. The junction had 5 bases not matched to a gene; V was cut back by 6 bases and J by 0 bases. CDR3 size: 15 residues.

Worth noting for this clone: Germline is not matched at one junction end, which may reflect a read error. The chain recombines TRBV7-6 with TRBJ2-1; 9 nucleotides align to TRBD2. From germline, CDR1 is SGHVS and CDR2 FNYEAQ. The CDR3 is 15 residues long. CDR3 sequence (DNA): TGTGCCAGCAGCGTAGCGGGAGAGGGTATGAATGAGCAGTTCTTC. Its translation: CASSVAGEGMNEQFF. Combining the CDR3 with reference TRBV7-6 and TRBJ2-1 gives the whole variable domain GAGVSQSPRYKVTKRGQDVALRCDPISGHVSLYWYRQALGQGPEFLTYFNYEAQQDKSGLPNDRFSAERPEGSISTLTIQRTEQRDSAMYRCASSVAGEGMNEQFFGPGTRLTVL.

V usage is TRBV30 and J usage is TRBJ1-1; D remains ambiguous. CDR1 GTSNPN and CDR2 SVGIG come from the germline V gene (reference sequence). V lost 0 bases and J lost 6, with 8 bases in between. This CDR3 contains 12 residues. The CDR3: CAWSVLQAEAFF. The CDR3 bases are TGTGCCTGGAGTGTACTTCAGGCTGAAGCTTTCTTT.

In nucleotides, the CDR3 is TGTGCCTGGGCCGGGAGCCTGCAAGAGACCCAGTACTTC. It encodes CAWAGSLQETQYF. The chain has TRBV30 and TRBJ2-5, with D possibly matching TRBD2 (6 bases). The CDR3 is 13 amino acids. V lost 5 bases and J 2 bases, leaving 12 bases between the germline ends. Germline lookup yields CDR1 GTSNPN and CDR2 SVGIG (reference sequence).

The rearrangement joins TRBV5-1 to TRBJ1-2, with D hard to call. Germline V CDR1 and CDR2: SGHRS, YFSETQ. CDR3 length equals 13 residues. The germline V and J ends were trimmed by 3 bases and 2 bases, with 8 bases remaining between them. The CDR3 coding sequence is TGCGCCAGCAGCTCGGGAATCAACTATGGCTACACCTTC. Its protein product is CASSSGINYGYTF.

The chain recombines TRBV15 with TRBJ2-5; D is unresolved. CDR3 size: 13 residues. CDR1 and CDR2 from the germline V gene are LNHNV and YYDKDF (reference sequence). V was cut by 1 base and J by 4 bases, with 7 bases left in between. The CDR3, as DNA: TGTGCCACCAGCAGAGCCCGAGGAGAGACCCAGTACTTC. Encoded protein: CATSRARGETQYF.

This clone turned up a few times. The chain carries TRBV4-2 and TRBJ1-2; 8 nucleotides match TRBD1. Germline lookup yields CDR1 LGHNA and CDR2 YNFKEQ. The V and J ends lost 0 bases and 3 bases, in that order; junction bases with no gene match: 3. The CDR3 loop spans 15 amino acids. CDR3 in amino acids: CASSQEDRGYYGYTF. CDR3 in DNA: TGTGCCAGCAGCCAAGAAGACAGGGGCTACTATGGCTACACCTTC.

The chain carries TRBV29-1 and TRBJ2-3; D may be TRBD1 (6 bases). The V and J ends lost 3 bases and 5 bases respectively, with 12 bases between them. The CDR3 has 13 residues. Germline CDR1 and CDR2: SQVTM and ANQGSEA. Here the CDR3 DNA reads TGCAGCGTTGAGGCAGACAGGAGAGATACGCAGTATTTT. This sequence encodes CSVEADRRDTQYF.

The chain uses TRBV30 and TRBJ1-1; D unclear. V gave up 7 bases and J gave up 3 bases, with 15 bases separating them. CDR3 length: 13 residues. The germline V gene has CDR1 GTSNPN and CDR2 SVGIG (reference sequence). CDR3 in amino acids: CASRIRVDTEAFF. CDR3 in DNA: TGTGCCTCAAGGATACGGGTTGACACTGAAGCTTTCTTT.

V and J are TRBV7-9 and TRBJ1-2, with D unclear. This CDR3 has 14 residues. Germline V gene lookup returns CDR1 SEHNR and CDR2 FQNEAQ (reference sequence). The V gene lost 5 bases and the J gene lost 7 bases, with 17 bases spanning the gap. CDR3 loop: CASSQRGGSSGYTF. CDR3 DNA sequence: TGTGCCAGCAGCCAACGGGGAGGGTCTAGTGGCTACACCTTC.